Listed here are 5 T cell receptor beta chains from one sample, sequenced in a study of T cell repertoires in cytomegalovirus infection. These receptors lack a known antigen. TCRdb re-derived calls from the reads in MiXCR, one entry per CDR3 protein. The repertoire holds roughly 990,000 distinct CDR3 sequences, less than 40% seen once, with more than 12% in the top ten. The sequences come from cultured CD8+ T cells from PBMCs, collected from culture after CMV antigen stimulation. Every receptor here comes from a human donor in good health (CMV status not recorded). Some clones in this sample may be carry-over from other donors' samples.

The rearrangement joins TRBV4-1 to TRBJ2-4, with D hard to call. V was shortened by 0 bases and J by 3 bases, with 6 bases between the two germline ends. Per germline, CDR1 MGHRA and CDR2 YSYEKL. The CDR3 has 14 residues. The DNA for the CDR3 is TGCGCCAGCAGCCAAGATACCGGCAAAAACATTCAGTACTTC. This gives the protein CASSQDTGKNIQYF.

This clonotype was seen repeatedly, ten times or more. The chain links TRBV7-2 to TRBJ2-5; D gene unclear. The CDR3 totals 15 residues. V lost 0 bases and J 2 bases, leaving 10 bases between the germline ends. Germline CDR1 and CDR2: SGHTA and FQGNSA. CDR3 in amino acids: CASSLAHRVQETQYF. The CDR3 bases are TGTGCCAGCAGCTTAGCTCATCGGGTTCAAGAGACCCAGTACTTC.

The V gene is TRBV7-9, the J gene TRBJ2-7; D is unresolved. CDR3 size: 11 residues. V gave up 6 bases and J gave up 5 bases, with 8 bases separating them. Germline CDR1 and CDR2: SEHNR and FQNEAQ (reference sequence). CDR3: CASSPSNEQYF. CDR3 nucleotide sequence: TGTGCCAGCAGTCCGTCCAACGAGCAGTACTTC.

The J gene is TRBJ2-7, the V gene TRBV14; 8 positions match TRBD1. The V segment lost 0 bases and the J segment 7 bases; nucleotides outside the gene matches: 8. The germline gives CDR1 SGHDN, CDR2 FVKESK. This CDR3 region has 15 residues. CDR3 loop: CASSQENRGSQEQYF. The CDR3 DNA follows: TGTGCCAGCAGCCAAGAAAACAGGGGGAGCCAAGAGCAGTACTTC.

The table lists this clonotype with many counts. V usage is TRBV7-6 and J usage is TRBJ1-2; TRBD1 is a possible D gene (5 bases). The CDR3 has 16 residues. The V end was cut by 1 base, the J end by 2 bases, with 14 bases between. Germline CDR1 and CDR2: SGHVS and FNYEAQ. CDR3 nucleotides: TGTGCCAGCAGCTTAGGTGGCACTGGGGGGAACTATGGCTACACCTTC. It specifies CASSLGGTGGNYGYTF.